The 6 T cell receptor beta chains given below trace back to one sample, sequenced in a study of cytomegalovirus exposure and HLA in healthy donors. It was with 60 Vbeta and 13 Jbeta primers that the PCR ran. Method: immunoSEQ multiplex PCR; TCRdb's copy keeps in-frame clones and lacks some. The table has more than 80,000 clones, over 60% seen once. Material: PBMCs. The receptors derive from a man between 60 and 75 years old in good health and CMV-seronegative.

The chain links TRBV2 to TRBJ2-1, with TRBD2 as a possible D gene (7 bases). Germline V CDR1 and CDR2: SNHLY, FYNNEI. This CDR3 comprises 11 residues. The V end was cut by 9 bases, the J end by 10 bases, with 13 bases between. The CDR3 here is CASRGAGEQFF. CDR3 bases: TGTGCCAGTCGGGGGGCCGGGGAGCAGTTCTTC.

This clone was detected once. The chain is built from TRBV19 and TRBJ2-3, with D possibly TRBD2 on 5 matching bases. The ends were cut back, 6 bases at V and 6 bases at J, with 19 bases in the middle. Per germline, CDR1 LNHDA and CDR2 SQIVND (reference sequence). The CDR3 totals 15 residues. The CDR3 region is CASSHLAPSGDTQYF. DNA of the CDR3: TGTGCCAGTAGCCATCTAGCCCCCTCGGGGGATACGCAGTATTTT. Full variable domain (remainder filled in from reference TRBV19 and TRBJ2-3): DGGITQSPKYLFRKEGQNVTLSCEQNLNHDAMYWYRQDPGQGLRLIYYSQIVNDFQKGDIAEGYSVSREKKESFPLTVTSAQKNPTAFYLCASSHLAPSGDTQYFGPGTRLTVL.

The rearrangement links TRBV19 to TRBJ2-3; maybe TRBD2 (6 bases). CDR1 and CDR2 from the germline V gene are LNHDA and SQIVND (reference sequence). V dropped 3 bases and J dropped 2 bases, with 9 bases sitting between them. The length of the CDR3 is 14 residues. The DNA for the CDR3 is TGTGCCAGTAGTATGACGGGAGCCACAGATACGCAGTATTTT. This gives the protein CASSMTGATDTQYF. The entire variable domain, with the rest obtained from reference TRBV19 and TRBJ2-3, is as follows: DGGITQSPKYLFRKEGQNVTLSCEQNLNHDAMYWYRQDPGQGLRLIYYSQIVNDFQKGDIAEGYSVSREKKESFPLTVTSAQKNPTAFYLCASSMTGATDTQYFGPGTRLTVL.

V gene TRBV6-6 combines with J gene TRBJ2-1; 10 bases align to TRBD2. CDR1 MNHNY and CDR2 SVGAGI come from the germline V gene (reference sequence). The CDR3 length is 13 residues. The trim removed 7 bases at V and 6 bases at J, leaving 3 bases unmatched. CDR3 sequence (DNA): TGTGCCAGCAAGAGCGGGGGGGCCAATGAGCAGTTCTTC. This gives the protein CASKSGGANEQFF.

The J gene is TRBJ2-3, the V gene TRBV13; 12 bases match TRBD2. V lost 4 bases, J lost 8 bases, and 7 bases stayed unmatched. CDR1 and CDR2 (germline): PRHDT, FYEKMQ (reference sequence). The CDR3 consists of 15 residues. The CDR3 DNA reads TGTGCCAGCAGCTCCCTAGCGGGGGGGCAGGGTACGCAGTATTTT. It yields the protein CASSSLAGGQGTQYF.

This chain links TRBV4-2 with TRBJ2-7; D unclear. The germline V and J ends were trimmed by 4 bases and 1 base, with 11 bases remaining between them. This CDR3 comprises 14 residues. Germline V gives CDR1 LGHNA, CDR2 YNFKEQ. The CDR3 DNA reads TGTGCCAGCAGCCCAGGTCCCGGATCCTACGAGCAGTACTTC. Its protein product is CASSPGPGSYEQYF.